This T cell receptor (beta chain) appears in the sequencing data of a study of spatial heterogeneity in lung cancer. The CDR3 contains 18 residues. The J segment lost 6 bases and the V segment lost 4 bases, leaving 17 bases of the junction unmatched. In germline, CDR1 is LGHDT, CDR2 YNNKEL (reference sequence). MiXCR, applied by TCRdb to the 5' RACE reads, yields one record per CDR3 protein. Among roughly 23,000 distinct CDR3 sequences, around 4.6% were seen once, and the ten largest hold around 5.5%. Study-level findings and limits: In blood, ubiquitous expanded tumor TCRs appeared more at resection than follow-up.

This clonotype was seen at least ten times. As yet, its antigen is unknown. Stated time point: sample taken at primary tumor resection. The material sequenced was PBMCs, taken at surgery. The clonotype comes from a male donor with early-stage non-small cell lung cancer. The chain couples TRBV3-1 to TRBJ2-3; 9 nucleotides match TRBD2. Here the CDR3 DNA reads TGTGCCAGCAGCCCACCACGAGAGCGGGGGGCCACCTCGGATACGCAGTATTTT. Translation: CASSPPRERGATSDTQYF.